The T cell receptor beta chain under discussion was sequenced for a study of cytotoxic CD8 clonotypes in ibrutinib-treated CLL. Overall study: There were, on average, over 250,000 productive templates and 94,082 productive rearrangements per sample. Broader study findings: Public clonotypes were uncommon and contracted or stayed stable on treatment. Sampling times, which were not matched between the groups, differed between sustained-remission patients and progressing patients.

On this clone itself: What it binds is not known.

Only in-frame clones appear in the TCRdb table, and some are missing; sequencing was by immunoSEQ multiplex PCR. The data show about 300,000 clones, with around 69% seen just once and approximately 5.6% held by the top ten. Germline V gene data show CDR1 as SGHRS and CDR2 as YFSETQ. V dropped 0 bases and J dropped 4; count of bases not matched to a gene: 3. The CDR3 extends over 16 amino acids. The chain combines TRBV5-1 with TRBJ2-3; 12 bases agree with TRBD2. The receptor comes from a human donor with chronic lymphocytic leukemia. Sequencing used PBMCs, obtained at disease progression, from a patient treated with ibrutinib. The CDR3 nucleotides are TGCGCCAGCAGCTTGGCTAGCGGGGGGGCCGCAGATACGCAGTATTTT. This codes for CASSLASGGAADTQYF.